This TCR beta chain was sequenced during a study of blood T cell repertoires in COVID-19 (dated by TCRdb to 2018 to 2021). Background on the whole study: Collaborator samples came from the United States, Italy and Spain and covered acute and convalescent phases of COVID-19. The repertoires were released in a freely available public database meant as a resource for research on the immune response to SARS-CoV-2. The samples were drawn from the first 160 participants of the ongoing ImmuneRACE study and from 950 to 1,500 subjects provided by 6 global collaborators. Sample metadata almost always included a de-identified subject ID, COVID-19 status, age in years and sex. Deeply sampled blood TCRbeta repertoires from subjects exposed to, actively infected with, or recovered from COVID-19 were included in the dataset. Where available, HLA class I and class II types were obtained from metadata supplied by the sample provider rather than from assay-based typing. The material from the prospective study consisted of cDNA or gDNA derived from T cells, B-cell-depleted T cells, or PBMCs.

To note about this clone: It lacks a known antigen. There are no base qualities to consult, and no much larger clone falls within one base.

What the work shows at the level of the full study, not this receptor alone: Clinical and demographic metadata were provided uncurated, with the amount varying by source and participant.

Enrolling through a virtual design, the prospective study's participants ranged in age from about 18 to 100 years and lived across 24 United States geographic areas. To assign participants to cohorts, the prospective study relied on clinical history that participants themselves reported in a screening survey and a study questionnaire. Recovered participants in ImmuneRACE Cohort 3 were defined as having two consecutive negative NP/OP PCR tests, clearance from a healthcare professional, or resolution of symptoms. Mobile phlebotomists in the prospective study collected whole blood, serum and a nasopharyngeal or oropharyngeal swab from every participant. Over a roughly two-month period, participants in the prospective study had the option of providing additional blood draws and questionnaires. Before DNA extraction, blood samples from the prospective study were shipped at room temperature or frozen.

The CDR3 starts with the cysteine, ends with the phenylalanine, and has 11 residues. This entry keeps only the CDR3 DNA: 33 bases, framed from base 1. V sheds 1 base and J sheds 5 bases, leaving 3 bases between their ends. The immunoSEQ Assay, a bias-controlled multiplex PCR, was used to amplify TCRbeta CDR3 regions from genomic DNA. The paper's processing steps were these. The number of nucleated cells in each sample was estimated by amplification of reference gene primers within the assay. Sequence reads were collapsed and filtered to measure the absolute abundance of every unique TCRbeta CDR3 rearrangement. For each sample, productive Simpson clonality was calculated as the square root of Simpson's diversity index over productive rearrangements. Here the immuneACCESS table is served through TCRdb, limited to in-frame sequences with V and J called. Missing clones are a known gap in these copies; in checked studies unresolved V genes cover under half, and the rest lacks a known reason. The D gene and trimming were derived from the DNA, and the V and J assignments and clone size from that table. Present in this sample are a few hundred thousand clones, around 85% of which were seen just once. Of the sample, more than 4% falls within the top ten clones.

The sequence derives from a woman in her twenties or thirties who had recovered from COVID-19. The sequence links TRBV12-3 or TRBV12-4 to TRBJ2-7, with the D gene call left open. The sequenced sample was PBMCs or T cells enriched from blood (not recorded which). Read as DNA, the sequence is TGTGCCAGCAGTTTAGATAACGAGCAGTACTTC. Its translation is CASSLDNEQYF.